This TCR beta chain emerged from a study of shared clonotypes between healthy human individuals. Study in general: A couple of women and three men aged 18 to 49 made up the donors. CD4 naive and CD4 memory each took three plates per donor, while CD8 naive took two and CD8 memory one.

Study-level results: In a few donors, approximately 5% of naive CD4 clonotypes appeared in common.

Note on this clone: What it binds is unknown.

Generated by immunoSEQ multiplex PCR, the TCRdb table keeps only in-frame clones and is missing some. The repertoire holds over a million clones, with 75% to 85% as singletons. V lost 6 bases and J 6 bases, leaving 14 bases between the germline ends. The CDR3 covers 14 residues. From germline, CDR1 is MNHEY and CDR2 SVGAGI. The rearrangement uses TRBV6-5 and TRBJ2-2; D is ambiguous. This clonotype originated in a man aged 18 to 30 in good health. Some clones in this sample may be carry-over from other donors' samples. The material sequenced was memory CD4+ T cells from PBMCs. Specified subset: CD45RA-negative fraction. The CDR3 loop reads CASSLTRAAGELFF. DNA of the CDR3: TGTGCCAGCAGCCTGACCCGGGCGGCCGGGGAGCTGTTTTTT.